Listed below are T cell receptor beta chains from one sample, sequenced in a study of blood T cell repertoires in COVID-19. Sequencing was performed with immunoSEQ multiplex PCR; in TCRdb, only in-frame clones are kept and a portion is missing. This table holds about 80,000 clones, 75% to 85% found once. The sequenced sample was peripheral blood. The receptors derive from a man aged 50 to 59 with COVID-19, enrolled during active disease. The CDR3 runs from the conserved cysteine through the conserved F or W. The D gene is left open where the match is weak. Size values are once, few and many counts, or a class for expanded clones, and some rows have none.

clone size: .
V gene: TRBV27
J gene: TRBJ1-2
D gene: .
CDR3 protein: CASSPSRTVPNTF
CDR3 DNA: TGTGCCAGCAGTCCATCCCGGACTGTCCCCAACACCTTC

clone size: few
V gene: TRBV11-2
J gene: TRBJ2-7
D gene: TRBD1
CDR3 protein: CASSWNGQGALDEQYF
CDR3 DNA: TGTGCCAGCAGCTGGAATGGACAGGGAGCTTTGGACGAGCAGTACTTC

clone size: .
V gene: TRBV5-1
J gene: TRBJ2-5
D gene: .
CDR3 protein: CASRFSETQYF
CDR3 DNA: TGCGCCAGCAGATTTTCGGAGACCCAGTACTTC

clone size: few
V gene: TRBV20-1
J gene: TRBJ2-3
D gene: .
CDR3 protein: CSASRSLASDTQYF
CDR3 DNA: TGCAGTGCTAGTCGATCGCTAGCGTCAGATACGCAGTATTTT

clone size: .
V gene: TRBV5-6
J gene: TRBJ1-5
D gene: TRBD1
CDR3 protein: CASSVRTGRQPQHF
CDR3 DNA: TGTGCCAGCAGCGTAAGGACAGGGCGACAGCCCCAGCATTTT

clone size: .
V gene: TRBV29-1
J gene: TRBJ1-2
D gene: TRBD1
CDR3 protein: CSVERQGSSTAGYTF
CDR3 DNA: TGCAGCGTTGAGAGACAGGGGTCGTCCACGGCCGGCTACACCTTC

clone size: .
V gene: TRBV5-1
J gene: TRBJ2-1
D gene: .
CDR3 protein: CASSLGGNPAYNEQFF
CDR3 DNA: TGCGCCAGCAGCTTAGGCGGGAATCCTGCCTACAATGAGCAGTTCTTC

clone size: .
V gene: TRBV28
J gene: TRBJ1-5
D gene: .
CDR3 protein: CASSPYRSRGNQPQHF
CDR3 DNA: TGTGCCAGCAGCCCCTACAGAAGCCGAGGCAATCAGCCCCAGCATTTT

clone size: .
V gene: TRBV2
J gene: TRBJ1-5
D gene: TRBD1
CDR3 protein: CASSVRDRGNQPQHF
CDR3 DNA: TGTGCCAGCAGTGTCCGGGACAGGGGCAATCAGCCCCAGCATTTT

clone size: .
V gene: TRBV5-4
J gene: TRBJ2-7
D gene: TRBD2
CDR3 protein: CASSSGTPSGFSYEQYF
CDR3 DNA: TGTGCCAGCAGCTCCGGGACCCCTAGCGGATTTTCCTACGAGCAGTACTTC

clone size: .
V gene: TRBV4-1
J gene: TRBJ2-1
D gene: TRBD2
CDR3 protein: CASSRTGTSGLRGSYNEQFF
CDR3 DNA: TGCGCCAGCAGCCGGACCGGGACTAGCGGGCTAAGGGGCTCCTACAATGAGCAGTTCTTC

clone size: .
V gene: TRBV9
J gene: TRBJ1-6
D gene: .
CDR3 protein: CASSVDWYIESPLHF
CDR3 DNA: TGTGCCAGCAGCGTAGATTGGTATATTGAGTCACCCCTCCACTTT

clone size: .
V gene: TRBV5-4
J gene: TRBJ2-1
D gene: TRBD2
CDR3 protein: CASSLDLAGTYNEQFF
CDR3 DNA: TGTGCCAGCAGCTTGGATCTAGCGGGAACATATAATGAGCAGTTCTTC

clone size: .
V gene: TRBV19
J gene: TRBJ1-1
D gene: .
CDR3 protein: CASRAGTEAFF
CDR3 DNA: TGTGCCAGCCGGGCGGGCACTGAAGCTTTCTTT

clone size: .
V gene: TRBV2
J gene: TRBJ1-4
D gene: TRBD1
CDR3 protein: CASSPGTGNEKLFF
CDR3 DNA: TGTGCCAGCAGTCCCGGGACAGGAAATGAAAAACTGTTTTTT

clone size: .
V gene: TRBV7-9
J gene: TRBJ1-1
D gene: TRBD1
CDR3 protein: CASSPRQGAEAFF
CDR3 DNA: TGTGCCAGCAGCCCGCGACAGGGGGCTGAAGCTTTCTTT

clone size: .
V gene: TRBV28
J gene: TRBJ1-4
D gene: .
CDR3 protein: CASSLMRDPNEKLFF
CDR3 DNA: TGTGCCAGCAGTTTAATGCGGGATCCTAATGAAAAACTGTTTTTT

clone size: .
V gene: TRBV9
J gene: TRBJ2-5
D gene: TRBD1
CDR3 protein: CASSGGQGETQYF
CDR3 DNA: TGTGCCAGCAGCGGGGGACAGGGGGAGACCCAGTACTTC

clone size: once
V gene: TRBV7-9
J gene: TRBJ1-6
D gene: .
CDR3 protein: CASSLEIDYYSPLHF
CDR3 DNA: TGTGCCAGCAGCTTGGAAATTGACTATTATTCACCCCTCCACTTT

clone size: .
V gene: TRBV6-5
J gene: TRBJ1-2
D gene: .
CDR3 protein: CASQRRVGGYTF
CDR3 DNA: TGTGCCAGCCAGCGGAGGGTGGGTGGCTACACCTTC

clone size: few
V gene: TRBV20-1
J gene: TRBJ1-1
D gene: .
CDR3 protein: CSAPGAGEAFF
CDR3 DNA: TGCAGTGCGCCTGGGGCGGGAGAAGCTTTCTTT

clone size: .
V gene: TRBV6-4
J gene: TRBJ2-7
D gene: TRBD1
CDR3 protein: CASSRDRGEGYEQYF
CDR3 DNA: TGTGCCAGCAGCAGGGACAGGGGAGAAGGCTACGAGCAGTACTTC

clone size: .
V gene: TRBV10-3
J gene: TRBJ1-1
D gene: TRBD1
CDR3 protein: CAISEKPGQGKETEAFF
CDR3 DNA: TGTGCCATCAGTGAGAAGCCGGGACAGGGGAAGGAGACTGAAGCTTTCTTT

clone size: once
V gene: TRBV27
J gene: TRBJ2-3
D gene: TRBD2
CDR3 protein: CASSSPLAGITDTQYF
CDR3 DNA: TGTGCCAGCAGTTCCCCCCTAGCGGGAATCACAGATACGCAGTATTTT

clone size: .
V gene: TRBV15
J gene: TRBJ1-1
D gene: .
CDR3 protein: CATSVDSFNTEAFF
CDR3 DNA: TGTGCCACCAGCGTAGACAGTTTCAACACTGAAGCTTTCTTT

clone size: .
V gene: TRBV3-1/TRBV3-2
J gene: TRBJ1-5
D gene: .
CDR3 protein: CASSLTGSYQPQHF
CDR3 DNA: TGTGCCAGCAGCCTCACAGGGAGTTATCAGCCCCAGCATTTT

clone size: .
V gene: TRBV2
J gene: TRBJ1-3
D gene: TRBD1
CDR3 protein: CASSDVGTGGDTIYF
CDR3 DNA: TGTGCCAGCAGTGACGTCGGGACAGGGGGTGACACCATATATTTT

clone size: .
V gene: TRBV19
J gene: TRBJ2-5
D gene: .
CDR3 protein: CASSGLPQETQYF
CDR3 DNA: TGTGCCAGTAGTGGCTTACCCCAAGAGACCCAGTACTTC

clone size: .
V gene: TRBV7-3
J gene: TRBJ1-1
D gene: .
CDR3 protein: CASSLTAGTEAFF
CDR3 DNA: TGTGCCAGCAGCTTAACTGCGGGCACTGAAGCTTTCTTT

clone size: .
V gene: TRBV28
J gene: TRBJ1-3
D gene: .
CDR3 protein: CASSFLGGGNGNTIYF
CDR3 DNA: TGTGCCAGCAGTTTCCTTGGGGGGGGAAACGGAAACACCATATATTTT

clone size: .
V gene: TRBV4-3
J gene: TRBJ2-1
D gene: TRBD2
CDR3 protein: CASSQMTSGSYNEQFF
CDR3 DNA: TGCGCCAGCAGCCAAATGACTAGCGGGAGCTACAATGAGCAGTTCTTC

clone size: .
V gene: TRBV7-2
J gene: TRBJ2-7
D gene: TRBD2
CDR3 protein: CASSSQGLAARGEQYF
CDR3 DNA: TGTGCCAGCAGCTCGCAGGGACTAGCGGCCAGGGGCGAGCAGTACTTC

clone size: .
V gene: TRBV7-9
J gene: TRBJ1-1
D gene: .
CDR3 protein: CASRRAMNTEAFF
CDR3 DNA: TGTGCCAGCAGACGAGCAATGAACACTGAAGCTTTCTTT

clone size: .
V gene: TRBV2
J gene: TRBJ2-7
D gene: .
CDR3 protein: CASSALTGFEQYF
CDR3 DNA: TGTGCCAGCAGCGCCCTTACGGGGTTCGAGCAGTACTTC

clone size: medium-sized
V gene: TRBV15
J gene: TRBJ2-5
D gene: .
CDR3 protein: CATSVLAGETQYF
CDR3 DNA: TGTGCCACCAGCGTACTAGCTGGGGAGACCCAGTACTTC

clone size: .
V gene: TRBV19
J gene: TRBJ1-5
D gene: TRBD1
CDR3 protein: CASRTTGADQPQHF
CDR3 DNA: TGTGCCAGTAGAACGACAGGGGCGGATCAGCCCCAGCATTTT

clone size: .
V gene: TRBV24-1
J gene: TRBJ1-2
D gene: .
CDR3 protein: CATSDPGGYGYTF
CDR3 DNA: TGTGCCACCAGCGACCCGGGGGGGTATGGCTACACCTTC

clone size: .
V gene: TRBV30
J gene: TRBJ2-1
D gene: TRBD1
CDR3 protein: CACRDSEYNEQFF
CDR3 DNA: TGTGCCTGTAGGGACAGTGAATACAATGAGCAGTTCTTC

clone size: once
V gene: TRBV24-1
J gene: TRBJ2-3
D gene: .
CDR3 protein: CATSHPLAGTDTQYF
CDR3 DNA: TGTGCCACCAGTCACCCGCTCGCAGGTACAGATACGCAGTATTTT

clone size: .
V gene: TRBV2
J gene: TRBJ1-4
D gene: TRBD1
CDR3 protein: CASSAPGQVGLGEKLFF
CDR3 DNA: TGTGCCAGCAGTGCGCCGGGACAGGTCGGTTTAGGAGAAAAACTGTTTTTT

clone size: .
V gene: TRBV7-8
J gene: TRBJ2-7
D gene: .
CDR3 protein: CASSLDRDINMAYEQYF
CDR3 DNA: TGTGCCAGCAGCTTGGATCGGGACATCAACATGGCCTACGAGCAGTACTTC